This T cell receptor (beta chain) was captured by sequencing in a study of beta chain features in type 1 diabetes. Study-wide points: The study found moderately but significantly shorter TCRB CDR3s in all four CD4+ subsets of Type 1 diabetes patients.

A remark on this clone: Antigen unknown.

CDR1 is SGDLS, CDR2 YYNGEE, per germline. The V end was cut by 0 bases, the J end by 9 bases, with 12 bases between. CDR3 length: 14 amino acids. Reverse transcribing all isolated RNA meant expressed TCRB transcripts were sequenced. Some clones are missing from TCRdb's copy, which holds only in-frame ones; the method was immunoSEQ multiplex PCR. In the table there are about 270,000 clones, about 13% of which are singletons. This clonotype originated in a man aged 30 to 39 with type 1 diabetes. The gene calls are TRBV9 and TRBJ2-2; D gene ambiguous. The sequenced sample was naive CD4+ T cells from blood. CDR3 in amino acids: CASSVEQFHRELFF. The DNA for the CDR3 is TGTGCCAGCAGCGTAGAACAGTTCCACCGGGAGCTGTTTTTT.